One sample yielded the 7 T cell receptor beta chains listed below, sequenced in a study of shared clonotypes between healthy human individuals. This table comes from immunoSEQ multiplex PCR, and its TCRdb copy is limited to in-frame clones, with some not included. Found here are about 1.5 million clones, approximately 96% of them singletons; the top ten hold about 1.2%. Sequencing was done on a sample of naive CD4+ T cells sorted from blood. As to subset: CD45RA+ positively selected. The receptors here all came from a man under 40 in good health.

The chain has TRBV28 and TRBJ2-7, with D possibly being TRBD1 or TRBD2 (5 bases each). The CDR3 contains 15 residues. With 2 bases removed from V and 3 bases from J, the gap between germline ends came to 14 bases. Germline V gene sequence: CDR1 MDHEN, CDR2 SYDVKM. The CDR3 is CASSLRAGDRYEQYF. The DNA of the CDR3 is TGTGCCAGCAGTTTAAGGGCCGGGGACCGCTACGAGCAGTACTTC.

The gene calls are TRBV5-1 and TRBJ2-5, with 12 bases matching TRBD1. CDR1 is SGHRS, CDR2 YFSETQ, per germline. The CDR3 is made up of 15 amino acids. V shed 4 bases, J shed 4 bases, and the junction held 5 bases outside the gene matches. CDR3 sequence: CASSPGDRGLETQYF. DNA for the CDR3: TGCGCCAGCAGCCCCGGGGACAGGGGGCTAGAGACCCAGTACTTC. The full variable domain, completed using reference TRBV5-1 and TRBJ2-5, is KAGVTQTPRYLIKTRGQQVTLSCSPISGHRSVSWYQQTPGQGLQFLFEYFSETQRNKGNFPGRFSGRQFSNSRSEMNVSTLELGDSALYLCASSPGDRGLETQYFGPGTRLLVL.

The rearrangement links TRBV7-2 to TRBJ2-7; TRBD1 agrees at 7 bases. V gave up 5 bases and J gave up 5 bases; unmatched junction bases: 15. The CDR3 runs to 16 residues. Germline V gives CDR1 SGHTA, CDR2 FQGNSA. The CDR3 sequence is CASSLSSGTADDEQYF. DNA of the CDR3: TGTGCCAGCAGCCTTTCGTCCGGGACAGCGGACGACGAGCAGTACTTC.

The chain links TRBV9 to TRBJ2-3; D is possibly TRBD1 (5 bases). Germline assignment: CDR1 SGDLS and CDR2 YYNGEE. The CDR3 runs to 16 residues. Trimming left V 0 bases short and J 5 bases short, with 16 bases between. The CDR3 here is CASSVGGTARLDTQYF. CDR3 nucleotides: TGTGCCAGCAGCGTAGGGGGCACGGCCCGCCTAGATACGCAGTATTTT. Full variable domain (missing parts from reference TRBV9 and TRBJ2-3): DSGVTQTPKHLITATGQRVTLRCSPRSGDLSVYWYQQSLDQGLQFLIQYYNGEERAKGNILERFSAQQFPDLHSELNLSSLELGDSALYFCASSVGGTARLDTQYFGPGTRLTVL.

The chain recombines TRBV5-6 with TRBJ2-3, with a possible D match to TRBD2 (5 bases). Trimming stripped 4 bases from V and 3 bases from J, with 18 bases between. The CDR3 length is 16 residues. The germline V gene has CDR1 SGHDT and CDR2 YYEEEE. The CDR3 protein is CASSEVDRGGTDTQYF. In DNA form, the CDR3 reads TGTGCCAGCAGCGAGGTCGATCGAGGAGGAACAGATACGCAGTATTTT.

V gene TRBV30 combines with J gene TRBJ1-5, with unresolved D. The germline V gene has CDR1 GTSNPN and CDR2 SVGIG (reference sequence). The CDR3 sequence is 14 residues long. V was cut by 1 base and J by 2 bases, with 9 bases left in between. The CDR3 DNA reads TGTGCCTGGAGTGAAAAGGGAGGCAATCAGCCCCAGCATTTT. Its protein product is CAWSEKGGNQPQHF. Together with reference TRBV30 and TRBJ1-5, the CDR3 gives the full variable domain: SQTIHQWPATLVQPVGSPLSLECTVEGTSNPNLYWYRQAAGRGLQLLFYSVGIGQISSEVPQNLSASRPQDRQFILSSKKLLLSDSGFYLCAWSEKGGNQPQHFGDGTRLSIL.

This chain links TRBV18 with TRBJ2-1, with D perhaps TRBD2 (6 bases). Trimming pared 5 bases from V and 6 bases from J, leaving 20 bases between. This CDR3 contains 16 residues. In germline, CDR1 is KGHSH, CDR2 LQKENI. CDR3 nucleotides: TGTGCCAGCTCAAGCCAGGGACTGACGTCCGGCAATGAGCAGTTCTTC. Translation: CASSSQGLTSGNEQFF.